This entry concerns a single T cell receptor beta chain. CDR1 and CDR2 from the germline V gene are LNHNV and YYDKDF (reference sequence). CDR3 length: 13 amino acids. Trimming left V 5 bases short and J 6 bases short, with 11 bases between. The data are from a study of blood T cell repertoires in COVID-19. TCRdb keeps only in-frame clones here, not all; method: immunoSEQ multiplex PCR. In the table there are 340,000 or so clones, around 80% of which are singletons. The sequence came from a man aged 25-45 years with active or convalescent COVID-19. The genes are TRBV15 and TRBJ2-1, with no clear D. Sequenced: peripheral blood. The CDR3 region has the DNA TGTGCCACCAGCGGCCCTCTTATCAATGAGCAGTTCTTC. Its translation: CATSGPLINEQFF. The whole variable domain, filled in from reference TRBV15 and TRBJ2-1, reads DAMVIQNPRYQVTQFGKPVTLSCSQTLNHNVMYWYQQKSSQAPKLLFHYYDKDFNNEADTPDNFQSRRPNTSFCFLDIRSPGLGDTAMYLCATSGPLINEQFFGPGTRLTVL.